This T cell receptor (beta chain) was retrieved from a study of T-cell reconstitution after alpha-beta-depleted transplantation in children. A TCRbeta library incorporating unique molecular identifiers was prepared. TCRdb analysed the PCR reads with MiXCR anew, one entry per CDR3 protein. Among approximately 500,000 distinct CDR3 sequences listed, 10% were seen once. On this clonotype itself: Since a much larger clone is just one base distant, this may be a read error.

The sequence derives from a child under 10 years old with inherited bone marrow failure, due to receive a stem cell transplant. Sequences were derived from PBMCs, sampled before TCRalphabeta/CD19-depleted stem cell transplant.

The CDR3 sequence: CASSHNPGLPNQPQHF. The CDR3, as DNA: TGTGCCAGCAGCCATAATCCAGGGCTACCCAATCAGCCCCAGCATTTT. This chain uses TRBV6-2 or TRBV6-3 with TRBJ1-5, with TRBD1 as a possible D gene (5 bases). The CDR3 has 16 residues. The V end lost 6 bases, the J end lost 3 bases, and 18 bases lay between the germline ends. Germline values: CDR1 MNHEY, CDR2 SVGEGT.